The entry below describes one T cell receptor beta chain. This table comes from immunoSEQ multiplex PCR, and its TCRdb copy is limited to in-frame clones, with some not included. This table has 120,000 to 150,000 clones, about 87% appearing once. CDR3 length equals 15 residues. Trimming pared 0 bases from V and 4 bases from J, leaving 13 bases between. CDR1 is SGHKS and CDR2 is YYEKEE in the germline V gene (reference sequence). The record originates from a study of blood T cell repertoires in COVID-19. Turning to the study itself: COVID-19 samples from acute and convalescent phases originated in the United States, Italy and Spain. T cells, B-cell-depleted T cells, or PBMCs provided the cDNA or gDNA that served as material.

Material: peripheral blood. This chain links TRBV5-5 with TRBJ1-1; TRBD1 might be the D (6 bases). The receptor was isolated from a woman aged 40 to 49 with acute or convalescent COVID-19. Here the CDR3 reads CASSLVQGMFTEAFF. The CDR3 region has the DNA TGTGCCAGCAGCTTGGTTCAGGGGATGTTCACTGAAGCTTTCTTT. Filled out from reference TRBV5-5 and TRBJ1-1, the complete variable domain reads DAGVTQSPTHLIKTRGQQVTLRCSPISGHKSVSWYQQVLGQGPQFIFQYYEKEERGRGNFPDRFSARQFPNYSSELNVNALLLGDSALYLCASSLVQGMFTEAFFGQGTRLTVV.